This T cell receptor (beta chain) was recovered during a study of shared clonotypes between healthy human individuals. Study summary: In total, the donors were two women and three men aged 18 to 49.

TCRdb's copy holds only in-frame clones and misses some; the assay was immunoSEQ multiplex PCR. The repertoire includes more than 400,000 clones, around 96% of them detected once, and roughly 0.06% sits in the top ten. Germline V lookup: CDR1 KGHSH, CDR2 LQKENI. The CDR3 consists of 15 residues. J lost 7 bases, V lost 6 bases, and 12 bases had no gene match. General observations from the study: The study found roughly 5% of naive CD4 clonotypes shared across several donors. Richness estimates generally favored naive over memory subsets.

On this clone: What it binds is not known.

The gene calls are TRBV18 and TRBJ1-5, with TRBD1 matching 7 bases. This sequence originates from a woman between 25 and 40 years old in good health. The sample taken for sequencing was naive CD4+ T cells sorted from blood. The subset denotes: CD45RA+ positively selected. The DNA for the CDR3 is TGTGCCAGCTCCCCCGGGACAGCATACGTCCAGCCCCAGCATTTT. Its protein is CASSPGTAYVQPQHF.